Below, 32 T cell receptor beta chains from the same sample are listed, as sequenced in a study of T cells in Graves' hyperthyroidism and ophthalmopathy (dated by TCRdb to the late 2010s). The library was built by means of multiplex PCR. Sequenced using an Illumina HiSeq 2000. The TCR beta CDR3 regions were amplified from the RNA transcripts. The first round of RT-PCR for the TCR CDR3 was performed with the HTBI primer set and the Qiagen OneStep RT-PCR kit. TCRdb cleaned the public reads at Q25 with fastp, built clones with MiXCR and kept in-frame beta chains. Entries are consolidated by CDR3 protein sequence, retaining the most common genes and DNA. This sample has 600,000 to 700,000 distinct CDR3 sequences in its table, and roughly 15% of those were observed once. The ten largest clones take up 4% to 5.5% of the sample. Source material: blood. Receptors originate from a woman aged 35 to 49 with Graves' ophthalmopathy.

There are many counts of this clonotype. The chain combines TRBV19 with TRBJ1-1; 9 bases fit TRBD1. CDR1 and CDR2 (germline): LNHDA, SQIVND (reference sequence). The CDR3 spans 18 residues. Unmatched junction bases numbered 20, after V lost 7 bases and J lost 5 bases. The CDR3 DNA reads TGTGCCAGTATCCCGGGTTATCGGACAGGGGTTTTCGGAACTGAAGCTTTCTTT. Translating it yields CASIPGYRTGVFGTEAFF.

This clonotype occurred many times. The chain has TRBV5-1 and TRBJ2-7, with D perhaps matching TRBD1 (6 bases). Trimming left V 4 bases short and J 4 bases short, with 18 bases between. CDR1 and CDR2 from the germline V gene are SGHRS and YFSETQ. The CDR3 runs 15 residues. The CDR3 DNA reads as TGCGCCAGCAGCGCAAATACAGGGTCCGGGTACGAGCAGTACTTC. Protein product: CASSANTGSGYEQYF. The full variable domain, with the rest looked up from reference TRBV5-1 and TRBJ2-7, is KAGVTQTPRYLIKTRGQQVTLSCSPISGHRSVSWYQQTPGQGLQFLFEYFSETQRNKGNFPGRFSGRQFSNSRSEMNVSTLELGDSALYLCASSANTGSGYEQYFGPGTRLTVT.

This clonotype has a count of ten or more. The chain joins TRBV24-1 to TRBJ2-1; TRBD2 matches 14 bases. The CDR3 runs to 16 residues. Germline trimming cut 5 bases from V and 7 bases from J; bases unmatched to any gene: 6. Germline V gives CDR1 KGHDR, CDR2 SFDVKD. CDR3 coding DNA: TGTGCCACCAGTGCCCCGGGACTAGCGGGAGAAAATGAGCAGTTCTTC. Residues: CATSAPGLAGENEQFF.

This clonotype was counted at least ten times. The rearrangement joins TRBV6-5 to TRBJ2-5, with 7 bases fitting TRBD1. The CDR3 totals 14 residues. J was trimmed by 5 bases and V by 5 bases; bases with no gene match: 8. Germline CDR1 and CDR2: MNHEY and SVGAGI. The CDR3 DNA follows: TGTGCCAGCAGTACCCGAAGGGGGCGGGAGACCCAGTACTTC. Protein product: CASSTRRGRETQYF.

This clonotype was seen at least ten times. The chain uses TRBV6-1 and TRBJ1-2, with 7 bases lining up with TRBD1. The CDR3 is made up of 14 amino acids. Germline lookup yields CDR1 MNHNS and CDR2 SASEGT. Trimming took 5 bases from V and 4 from J; bases not matched to a gene: 7. CDR3 nucleotides: TGTGCCAGCAGTCCATCGGGACAGATCTATGGCTACACCTTC. Translation: CASSPSGQIYGYTF.

This clonotype was seen repeatedly, ten times or more. The chain links TRBV25-1 to TRBJ2-2; D call uncertain. Germline V gene sequence: CDR1 MGHDK, CDR2 SYGVNS. CDR3 length: 16 amino acids. Trimming left V 1 base short and J 6 bases short, with 15 bases between. CDR3 DNA sequence: TGTGCCAGCAGTGAATTTAGGGATACCTTAGCCGGGGAGCTGTTTTTT. Encoded protein: CASSEFRDTLAGELFF.

This clonotype was counted at least ten times. The chain couples TRBV28 to TRBJ2-7; 15 bases line up with TRBD2. The V and J ends lost 1 base and 5 bases, in that order; junction bases with no gene match: 6. CDR3 length: 17 residues. The V gene's germline CDR1 is MDHEN and CDR2 SYDVKM. The CDR3 DNA reads as TGTGCCAGCAGTTTATACGGACTAGCGGGAGGGCCAAACGAGCAGTACTTC. Amino acids: CASSLYGLAGGPNEQYF.

This clonotype was detected ten times or more. This chain joins TRBV7-3 and TRBJ1-1; perhaps TRBD1 as D (6 bases). Trimming pared 4 bases from V and 3 bases from J, leaving 12 bases between. The CDR3 has 14 residues. Germline lookup yields CDR1 SGHTA and CDR2 FQGTGA. The CDR3 reads CASSSGALDTEAFF. For the CDR3, the DNA is TGTGCCAGCAGCTCAGGGGCGTTGGACACTGAAGCTTTCTTT.

This clonotype was recorded many times. The chain links TRBV7-9 to TRBJ2-5; 9 nucleotides match TRBD2. Per the germline V gene, CDR1 is SEHNR and CDR2 is FQNEAQ (reference sequence). The CDR3 consists of 18 residues. With V trimmed by 4 bases and J by 5 bases, 17 bases remained unmatched. The DNA of the CDR3 is TGTGCCAGCAGCTGGAGTGGGACGGGTAGCGGGAGTCGGGAGACCCAGTACTTC. Protein sequence: CASSWSGTGSGSRETQYF.

This clonotype has ten or more counts. The chain recombines TRBV7-2 with TRBJ2-1, with D possibly being TRBD1 (6 bases). Trimming took 7 bases from V and 3 from J, leaving 13 bases between them. The CDR3 covers 14 residues. The germline CDR1 and CDR2 sequences are SGHTA and FQGNSA. CDR3 amino acids: CASTLQGNYNEQFF. Written as DNA, the CDR3 is TGTGCCAGCACCCTACAGGGTAACTACAATGAGCAGTTCTTC.

This clonotype has more than one count but fewer than ten. The V and J genes are TRBV18 and TRBJ2-5; D remains ambiguous. Germline CDR1 KGHSH, CDR2 LQKENI. The CDR3 is made up of 11 amino acids. V dropped 5 bases and J dropped 7 bases, with 8 bases sitting between them. The CDR3 nucleotides read TGTGCCAGCTCATCCAATCCGACCCAGTACTTC. Translating it yields CASSSNPTQYF.

The table lists this clonotype with many counts. This chain joins TRBV28 and TRBJ1-1; TRBD1 might be the D (6 bases). Trimming stripped 7 bases from V and 0 bases from J, with 21 bases between. Germline V gene data show CDR1 as MDHEN and CDR2 as SYDVKM. CDR3 length: 17 amino acids. The CDR3 protein is CASTDEGGAFMNTEAFF. CDR3 in DNA: TGTGCCAGCACGGACGAAGGGGGGGCTTTCATGAACACTGAAGCTTTCTTT.

The chain links TRBV24-1 to TRBJ2-4, with D possibly called TRBD1 or TRBD2 (6 bases each). V dropped 6 bases and J dropped 1 base, with 15 bases sitting between them. Germline CDR1 and CDR2: KGHDR and SFDVKD. The CDR3 runs to 16 residues. CDR3 nucleotides: TGTGCCACCAGTACCGGGGGCTCGGATGCCAAAAACATTCAGTACTTC. This codes for CATSTGGSDAKNIQYF.

The chain joins TRBV6-1 to TRBJ1-2; 12 nucleotides agree with TRBD1. From germline, CDR1 is MNHNS and CDR2 SASEGT. The CDR3 covers 16 residues. Trimming at V came to 5 bases and at J to 5 bases, leaving 9 bases not matched to a gene. The DNA for the CDR3 is TGTGCCAGCAGTCCCGGGACAGGGGGCGGTGGGTATGGCTACACCTTC. Translated, it gives CASSPGTGGGGYGYTF.

CDR3 residues: CASRPEDNVSGNTIYF. The CDR3 DNA is TGTGCCAGCAGGCCGGAGGACAACGTCTCTGGAAACACCATATATTTT. The V call is TRBV28, the J call TRBJ1-3, with D perhaps matching TRBD1 (5 bases). The CDR3 is 16 residues long. The ends were cut back, 6 bases at V and 0 bases at J, with 15 bases in the middle. CDR1 is MDHEN, CDR2 SYDVKM, per germline.

The rearrangement uses TRBV11-1 and TRBJ2-5, with 8 bases fitting TRBD2. Germline V CDR1 and CDR2: SGHAT, FQDESV (reference sequence). The CDR3 totals 17 residues. V was clipped by 4 bases and J by 5 bases; unmatched bases: 15. As DNA, the CDR3 is TGTGCCAGCAGCTCCGGATCCTTATTGGGACTAGTGGAGACCCAGTACTTC. Its translation is CASSSGSLLGLVETQYF. Full variable domain (outside the CDR3, taken from reference TRBV11-1 and TRBJ2-5): EAEVAQSPRYKITEKSQAVAFWCDPISGHATLYWYRQILGQGPELLVQFQDESVVDDSQLPKDRFSAERLKGVDSTLKIQPAELGDSAMYLCASSSGSLLGLVETQYFGPGTRLLVL.

This chain connects TRBV11-1 to TRBJ2-7; perhaps TRBD1 as D (6 bases). The CDR3 runs 13 residues. In germline, CDR1 is SGHAT, CDR2 FQDESV (reference sequence). Trimming removed 5 bases at V and 10 bases at J, with 18 bases between. The DNA of the CDR3 is TGTGCCAGCAGCGCAAAGAGACAGGCAATCCAGTACTTC. This gives the protein CASSAKRQAIQYF.

This clonotype showed up many times. The rearrangement joins TRBV12-3 or TRBV12-4 to TRBJ2-5, with 7 nucleotides matching TRBD1. The trim removed 5 bases at V and 7 bases at J, leaving 13 bases unmatched. The CDR3 runs 15 residues. Here the CDR3 DNA reads TGTGCCAGCAGTAGTCGGGGCAGATCAGGGGGGACCCAGTACTTC. Translation gives CASSSRGRSGGTQYF.

The gene calls are TRBV20-1 and TRBJ2-7; TRBD2 matches at 11 bases. The CDR3 runs 17 residues. CDR1 and CDR2 from the germline V gene are DFQATT and SNEGSKA (reference sequence). V lost 1 base to trimming and J lost 0 bases; unmatched junction nucleotides: 8. The CDR3 loop is CSARAPRTSGFSYEQYF. The CDR3 DNA sequence: TGCAGTGCTAGAGCCCCCCGGACTAGCGGGTTCTCCTACGAGCAGTACTTC.

This clonotype was seen only a few times. The V gene is TRBV30, the J gene TRBJ1-1; no clear D. Trimming took 2 bases from V and 1 from J, leaving 11 bases between them. The germline gives CDR1 GTSNPN, CDR2 SVGIG (reference sequence). This CDR3 is built from 14 residues. The DNA of the CDR3 is TGTGCCTGGAGTAGCATGATAAAGAACACTGAAGCTTTCTTT. Its protein is CAWSSMIKNTEAFF.

This clonotype was found a few times. The CDR3 protein is CASHTGGSINTGELFF. The CDR3 region has the DNA TGTGCCAGCCACACGGGCGGTTCGATTAACACCGGGGAGCTGTTTTTT. This chain uses TRBV6-2 or TRBV6-3 with TRBJ2-2; D is uncertain. Trimming shortened V by 8 bases and J by 2 bases, and 18 bases separated the two germline ends. This CDR3 is 16 amino acids long. Per the germline V gene, CDR1 is MNHEY and CDR2 is SVGEGT.

This clonotype came up many times. The V gene is TRBV30, the J gene TRBJ1-1, with TRBD1 matching 9 bases. This CDR3 contains 14 residues. CDR1 and CDR2 (germline): GTSNPN, SVGIG (reference sequence). The trim removed 3 bases at V and 5 bases at J, leaving 7 bases unmatched. The CDR3 loop is CAWRTGTGRTEAFF. The CDR3, as DNA: TGTGCCTGGAGAACCGGGACAGGGCGGACTGAAGCTTTCTTT.

The J gene is TRBJ2-2, the V gene TRBV19; D is possibly TRBD1 (6 bases). Germline values: CDR1 LNHDA, CDR2 SQIVND (reference sequence). Trimming took off 3 bases at V and 1 base at J, with 12 bases between the two ends. The CDR3 loop spans 16 amino acids. This CDR3 is CASSMRMTGNTGELFF. CDR3 nucleotide sequence: TGTGCCAGTAGTATGAGGATGACAGGGAACACCGGGGAGCTGTTTTTT. Using reference TRBV19 and TRBJ2-2 for the parts outside the CDR3, the full variable domain is DGGITQSPKYLFRKEGQNVTLSCEQNLNHDAMYWYRQDPGQGLRLIYYSQIVNDFQKGDIAEGYSVSREKKESFPLTVTSAQKNPTAFYLCASSMRMTGNTGELFFGEGSRLTVL.

This clonotype is labeled medium-sized. This rearrangement joins TRBV12-3 or TRBV12-4 to TRBJ1-1; TRBD1 matches at 7 bases. V shed 10 bases, J shed 3 bases, and the junction held 5 bases outside the gene matches. This CDR3 comprises 12 residues. The CDR3 DNA reads as TGTGCCACCTCGGACAGGCACACTGAAGCTTTCTTT. It yields the protein CATSDRHTEAFF.

This clonotype was seen more than once but under ten times. The J gene is TRBJ1-2, the V gene TRBV11-1; 9 nucleotides match TRBD1. The CDR3 spans 16 residues. Germline-derived CDR1 and CDR2 are SGHAT and FQDESV (reference sequence). V lost 5 bases and J lost 4; bases outside the gene matches: 11. The DNA for the CDR3 is TGTGCCAGCAGCCCCCAACCCGGGACAGGGCCCTATGGCTACACCTTC. It encodes CASSPQPGTGPYGYTF. The variable domain in full, with the rest retrieved from reference TRBV11-1 and TRBJ1-2, is EAEVAQSPRYKITEKSQAVAFWCDPISGHATLYWYRQILGQGPELLVQFQDESVVDDSQLPKDRFSAERLKGVDSTLKIQPAELGDSAMYLCASSPQPGTGPYGYTFGSGTRLTVV.

In its sample, this clonotype was seen many times. The CDR3 protein is CASSHGNSPLHF. The CDR3 DNA reads as TGTGCCAGCAGTCACGGAAATTCACCCCTCCACTTT. This chain joins TRBV7-2 and TRBJ1-6, with D uncertain. Trimming took 6 bases from V and 7 from J, leaving 7 bases between them. CDR1 is SGHTA and CDR2 is FQGNSA in the germline V gene. The CDR3 is 12 amino acids. Full variable domain (outside the CDR3, taken from reference TRBV7-2 and TRBJ1-6): GAGVSQSPSNKVTEKGKDVELRCDPISGHTALYWYRQSLGQGLEFLIYFQGNSAPDKSGLPSDRFSAERTGGSVSTLTIQRTQQEDSAVYLCASSHGNSPLHFGNGTRLTVT.

The rearrangement joins TRBV20-1 to TRBJ2-7; 7 bases are shared with TRBD2. Germline V gene sequence: CDR1 DFQATT, CDR2 SNEGSKA (reference sequence). J lost 0 bases, V lost 3 bases, and 11 bases had no gene match. The CDR3 extends over 16 amino acids. DNA of the CDR3: TGCAGTGCTAGGCCCCCGGGGGGAGGGCGCTCCTACGAGCAGTACTTC. This translates into CSARPPGGGRSYEQYF.

This clonotype was seen only once. This rearrangement joins TRBV20-1 to TRBJ1-5, with 9 bases identical to TRBD1. Trimming took 0 bases from V and 3 from J; bases not matched to a gene: 6. Germline CDR1 is DFQATT and CDR2 is SNEGSKA (reference sequence). The CDR3 runs to 16 residues. DNA of the CDR3: TGCAGTGCTAGAGATTTTACAGGGGGCCTCAATCAGCCCCAGCATTTT. Its translation: CSARDFTGGLNQPQHF.

The chain recombines TRBV7-3 with TRBJ2-5; 10 positions agree with TRBD1. CDR3 length equals 15 residues. Germline V gene lookup returns CDR1 SGHTA and CDR2 FQGTGA. V gave up 4 bases and J gave up 3 bases; unmatched junction bases: 5. CDR3 region: CASSCYGTGEETQYF. The CDR3 DNA sequence: TGTGCCAGCAGCTGCTACGGGACAGGGGAAGAGACCCAGTACTTC.

The chain combines TRBV20-1 with TRBJ2-2; a weak D match, TRBD2 (6 bases). This CDR3 has 15 residues. CDR1 and CDR2 from the germline V gene are DFQATT and SNEGSKA (reference sequence). Deletions cut 6 bases from V and 3 bases from J, with 17 bases between. The CDR3 nucleotides are TGCAGTGCCCCGAAAGGTCCGGGAGACACCGGGGAGCTGTTTTTT. Protein sequence: CSAPKGPGDTGELFF.

This clonotype has at least ten counts. The rearrangement links TRBV27 to TRBJ1-1; D gene uncertain. Per the germline V gene, CDR1 is MNHEY and CDR2 is SMNVEV (reference sequence). V lost 6 bases to trimming and J lost 4 bases, with 15 bases between them. The CDR3 consists of 14 residues. The DNA of the CDR3 is TGTGCCAGCAGCCTGGAATATATAGGCACTGAAGCTTTCTTT. The encoded protein is CASSLEYIGTEAFF.

V gene TRBV29-1 combines with J gene TRBJ1-2; no clear D gene. V was shortened by 7 bases and J by 2 bases, with 14 bases between the two germline ends. Germline values: CDR1 SQVTM, CDR2 ANQGSEA. CDR3 length: 13 amino acids. As DNA, the CDR3 is TGCAGCGCAATAGGACGGGAAAACTATGGCTACACCTTC. It codes for CSAIGRENYGYTF.